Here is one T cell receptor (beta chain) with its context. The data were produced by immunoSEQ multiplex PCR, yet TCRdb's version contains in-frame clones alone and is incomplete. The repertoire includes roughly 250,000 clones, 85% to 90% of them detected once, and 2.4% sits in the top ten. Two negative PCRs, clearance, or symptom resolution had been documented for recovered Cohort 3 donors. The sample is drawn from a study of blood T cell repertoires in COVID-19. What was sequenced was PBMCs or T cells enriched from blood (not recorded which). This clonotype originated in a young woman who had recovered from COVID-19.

The CDR3 DNA reads TGCGCCAGCAGCTTGGTAGGGAGTACTGAAGCTTTCTTT. It yields the protein CASSLVGSTEAFF. The rearrangement uses TRBV5-1 and TRBJ1-1; D is uncertain. Germline lookup yields CDR1 SGHRS and CDR2 YFSETQ. The CDR3 has 13 residues. Trimming removed 0 bases from V and 5 bases from J, with 8 bases in between. The complete variable domain, with remaining parts taken from reference TRBV5-1 and TRBJ1-1, reads KAGVTQTPRYLIKTRGQQVTLSCSPISGHRSVSWYQQTPGQGLQFLFEYFSETQRNKGNFPGRFSGRQFSNSRSEMNVSTLELGDSALYLCASSLVGSTEAFFGQGTRLTVV.